The clone carrying this T cell receptor (beta chain) has more than one count but fewer than ten. Its antigen remains unknown. With V trimmed by 1 base and J by 2 bases, 6 bases remained unmatched. The CDR3 consists of 16 residues. Germline CDR1 and CDR2: SEHNR and FQNEAQ (reference sequence). This entry comes from a study of beta chain features in type 1 diabetes. Study-level findings and limits: The naive, central memory and Treg TCRB repertoires showed an apparent similarity that was greater among patients than among healthy donors. Moderate but significant shortening of TCRB CDR3s was recorded in all four CD4+ subsets from Type 1 diabetes patients.

The investigators reverse transcribed all of the isolated RNA, so they sequenced expressed TCRB transcripts. The data were produced by immunoSEQ multiplex PCR, yet TCRdb's version contains in-frame clones alone and is incomplete. The data hold 200,000 to 300,000 clones, with 13% to 15% observed a single time. The TCR comes from a woman between 40 and 55 years old in good health. The sequencing input was naive CD4+ T cells from blood. The chain employs TRBV7-9 and TRBJ2-5, with TRBD2 matching 8 bases. The CDR3 nucleotides read TGTGCCAGCAGCTTAGGGCGCCGGGGGGGACAAGAGACCCAGTACTTC. Its protein product is CASSLGRRGGQETQYF.